A single sample gave rise to the 20 T cell receptor beta chains below, sequenced in a study of T cell responses to AZD1222 COVID-19 vaccine. Clones were read by immunoSEQ multiplex PCR, and TCRdb kept only the in-frame ones, dropping some. Counted here are about 110,000 clones, about 85% occurring once; the ten biggest clones make up around 5%. The source material was peripheral blood, sampled 28 days after the second AZD1222 dose. The receptors derive from an adult who received the AZD1222 COVID-19 vaccine.

The chain uses TRBV7-6 and TRBJ1-2; 11 bases align to TRBD1. In germline, CDR1 is SGHVS, CDR2 FNYEAQ. The CDR3 runs to 15 residues. With 4 bases clipped from V and 5 bases from J, the junction kept 6 bases outside the gene matches. CDR3 region: CASSSGQGAGYGYTF. The CDR3 region has the DNA TGTGCCAGCAGCTCCGGACAGGGGGCCGGGTATGGCTACACCTTC.

The chain carries TRBV24-1 and TRBJ2-5, with unresolved D. The CDR3 is 13 residues long. The V end lost 5 bases, the J end lost 5 bases, and 11 bases lay between the germline ends. Germline CDR1 reads KGHDR; CDR2 reads SFDVKD. DNA for the CDR3: TGTGCCACCAGTGCCGACAACGAGGAGACCCAGTACTTC. Its translation: CATSADNEETQYF.

The V and J genes are TRBV7-8 and TRBJ1-2; D is perhaps TRBD1 (5 bases). The germline V gene encodes CDR1 SGHVS and CDR2 FQNEAQ. The CDR3 spans 12 residues. Trimming left V 5 bases short and J 4 bases short, with 8 bases between. The CDR3 DNA reads as TGTGCCAGCAGCCCAGGGTCCTATGGCTACACCTTC. The encoded protein is CASSPGSYGYTF.

The V gene is TRBV7-9, the J gene TRBJ2-5, with a weak D call TRBD2 (5 bases). Germline V gene sequence: CDR1 SEHNR, CDR2 FQNEAQ (reference sequence). CDR3 length: 12 amino acids. V was pared by 5 bases and J by 2 bases, with 6 bases between. The CDR3 loop reads CASSRTQETQYF. The CDR3 DNA follows: TGTGCCAGCAGCCGGACTCAAGAGACCCAGTACTTC.

As regards this clone: At one boundary the junction diverges from the germline segment, which might be a read error. The chain couples TRBV27 to TRBJ2-7; a possible D gene is TRBD1 (6 bases). The CDR3 extends over 11 amino acids. CDR1 MNHEY and CDR2 SMNVEV come from the germline V gene (reference sequence). CDR3 amino acids: CASSSQGKTIF. DNA of the CDR3: TGTGCCAGCAGCTCCCAGGGGAAAACCATATTC.

CDR3 loop: CASKAVLNEKLFF. The CDR3 DNA reads TGCGCCAGCAAGGCGGTCCTAAATGAAAAACTGTTTTTT. The chain uses TRBV5-1 and TRBJ1-4; D is uncertain. CDR1 SGHRS and CDR2 YFSETQ come from the germline V gene. The ends were cut back, 6 bases at V and 5 bases at J, with 11 bases in the middle. This CDR3 is built from 13 residues.

This chain joins TRBV18 and TRBJ1-2; D uncertain. The V gene lost 6 bases and the J gene lost 5 bases, with 25 bases spanning the gap. Germline lookup yields CDR1 KGHSH and CDR2 LQKENI. CDR3 length: 17 residues. The CDR3 DNA sequence: TGTGCCAGCTCCCCAAGGCCTGACCGACCCCACGTGTATGGCTACACCTTC. This codes for CASSPRPDRPHVYGYTF.

The chain uses TRBV5-1 and TRBJ2-3; 7 bases agree with TRBD1. Per germline, CDR1 SGHRS and CDR2 YFSETQ. Trimming removed 5 bases from V and 6 bases from J; junction bases left unmatched: 6. The length of the CDR3 is 13 residues. The DNA of the CDR3 is TGCGCCAGCAGGACAGGGATAGTGGATACGCAGTATTTT. Encoded protein: CASRTGIVDTQYF.

V is TRBV28 and J is TRBJ2-1; D might be TRBD1 (5 bases). V dropped 6 bases and J dropped 5 bases, with 14 bases sitting between them. CDR1 is MDHEN and CDR2 is SYDVKM in the germline V gene. The CDR3 extends over 14 amino acids. The CDR3 coding sequence is TGTGCCAGCAGCAGCCGACAGCGAAACAATGAGCAGTTCTTC. Encoded protein: CASSSRQRNNEQFF.

V gene TRBV13 combines with J gene TRBJ1-5; TRBD1 agrees at 10 bases. The trim removed 5 bases at V and 7 bases at J, leaving 5 bases unmatched. The CDR3 is 14 amino acids. CDR1 is PRHDT, CDR2 FYEKMQ, per germline (reference sequence). The CDR3 region has the DNA TGTGCCAGCAGCCCGGGACAGGGGTTACAGCCCCAGCATTTT. Translated: CASSPGQGLQPQHF.

The CDR3 DNA reads TGTGCCAGCAGCCTCGTAAGGGGGGGCTTTAATGAGCAGTTCTTC. It encodes CASSLVRGGFNEQFF. The rearrangement joins TRBV3-1 (or the pseudogene TRBV3-2) to TRBJ2-1, with a weak D call TRBD2 (7 bases). This CDR3 spans 15 amino acids. CDR1 is LGHDT, CDR2 YNNKEL, per germline (reference sequence). V lost 4 bases to trimming and J lost 7 bases, with 17 bases between them.

The chain recombines TRBV28 with TRBJ2-1; 9 bases fit TRBD1. Germline lookup yields CDR1 MDHEN and CDR2 SYDVKM. V was clipped by 4 bases and J by 12 bases; unmatched bases: 13. The CDR3 has 15 residues. The CDR3 nucleotides read TGTGCCAGCAGTTCCGGGACAGGGAAATACAAAGGGCAGTTCTTC. Amino acid sequence: CASSSGTGKYKGQFF.

This chain links TRBV5-5 with TRBJ1-5; 9 bases match TRBD1. The CDR3 spans 14 residues. CDR1 and CDR2 from the germline V gene are SGHKS and YYEKEE (reference sequence). V was clipped by 5 bases and J by 7 bases; unmatched bases: 7. CDR3 coding DNA: TGTGCCAGCAGTCGGACAGGGGTTCGGCAGCCCCAGCATTTT. This sequence encodes CASSRTGVRQPQHF.

The chain uses TRBV27 and TRBJ1-1, with 9 bases lining up with TRBD1. This CDR3 has 13 amino acids. Germline V gene lookup returns CDR1 MNHEY and CDR2 SMNVEV (reference sequence). J lost 7 bases, V lost 0 bases, and 0 bases had no gene match. The CDR3 nucleotides read TGTGCCAGCAGTTTATCGGGACAGGGTGAAGCTTTCTTT. The encoded protein is CASSLSGQGEAFF.

This chain links TRBV3-1 (or the pseudogene TRBV3-2) with TRBJ2-3; tentative D call: TRBD2 (5 bases). In germline, CDR1 is LGHDT, CDR2 YNNKEL (reference sequence). V was clipped by 5 bases and J by 1 base, with 19 bases between them. CDR3 length equals 17 residues. This CDR3 is CASSESGNHLGTDTQYF. CDR3 in DNA: TGTGCCAGCAGCGAGTCCGGGAACCACTTGGGCACAGATACGCAGTATTTT.

The V and J genes are TRBV30 and TRBJ1-1; the D is unclear. Germline V gene data show CDR1 as GTSNPN and CDR2 as SVGIG (reference sequence). V was clipped by 3 bases and J by 4 bases, with 18 bases between them. The CDR3 length is 15 residues. CDR3 protein: CAWRGTLRDSTEAFF. The CDR3 DNA is TGTGCCTGGAGGGGAACCCTCCGAGATTCCACTGAAGCTTTCTTT.

The V and J genes are TRBV6-2 or TRBV6-3 and TRBJ1-1; 10 nucleotides match TRBD1. Trimming removed 4 bases from V and 3 bases from J; junction bases left unmatched: 2. The CDR3 consists of 14 residues. The V gene's germline CDR1 is MNHEY and CDR2 SVGEGT. The CDR3 protein is CASSSTGGDTEAFF. CDR3 sequence (DNA): TGTGCCAGCAGTTCGACAGGGGGCGACACTGAAGCTTTCTTT.

The chain joins TRBV28 to TRBJ2-7, with a weak D call TRBD1 (6 bases). CDR3 size: 13 residues. Looked up from germline, CDR1 is MDHEN and CDR2 is SYDVKM. V was cut by 6 bases and J by 7 bases, with 16 bases left in between. Here the CDR3 DNA reads TGTGCCAGCAGCGACAGGTACCCTCGGGAGCAGTACTTC. It codes for CASSDRYPREQYF. The whole variable domain, filled in from reference TRBV28 and TRBJ2-7, reads DVKVTQSSRYLVKRTGEKVFLECVQDMDHENMFWYRQDPGLGLRLIYFSYDVKMKEKGDIPEGYSVSREKKERFSLILESASTNQTSMYLCASSDRYPREQYFGPGTRLTVT.

This clone was seen only a few times. The chain links TRBV6-5 to TRBJ2-1; D call uncertain. V lost 6 bases to trimming and J lost 7 bases, with 10 bases between them. The CDR3 consists of 12 residues. Germline lookup yields CDR1 MNHEY and CDR2 SVGAGI. This CDR3 is CASRAVGNEQFF. As DNA, the CDR3 is TGTGCCAGCAGGGCGGTCGGTAATGAGCAGTTCTTC.

V and J are TRBV29-1 and TRBJ1-2, with unresolved D. This CDR3 is built from 15 residues. Germline V gene lookup returns CDR1 SQVTM and CDR2 ANQGSEA. V was shortened by 6 bases and J by 7 bases, with 24 bases between the two germline ends. This chain's CDR3 is CSVPGERGDVAGYTF. CDR3 DNA: TGCAGCGTCCCTGGCGAAAGAGGTGACGTCGCTGGCTACACCTTC.